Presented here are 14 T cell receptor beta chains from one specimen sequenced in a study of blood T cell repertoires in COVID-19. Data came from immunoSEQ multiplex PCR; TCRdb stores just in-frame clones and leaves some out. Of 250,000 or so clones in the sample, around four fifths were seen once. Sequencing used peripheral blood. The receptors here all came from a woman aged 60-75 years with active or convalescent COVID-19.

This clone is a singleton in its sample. The CDR3 here is CASSLGGSLNEQFF. CDR3 DNA sequence: TGTGCCAGCAGCTTAGGCGGGTCACTCAATGAGCAGTTCTTC. The V gene is TRBV7-2, the J gene TRBJ2-1, with a possible D match to TRBD2 (5 bases). Trimming took off 1 base at V and 6 bases at J, with 10 bases between the two ends. CDR3 size: 14 residues. Germline CDR1 reads SGHTA; CDR2 reads FQGNSA.

CDR3 nucleotides: TGTGCCATCAGCCCAGGGGCCCCGAACTACGAGCAGTACTTC. Translated: CAISPGAPNYEQYF. The chain carries TRBV10-3 and TRBJ2-7, with D tentatively TRBD1 (6 bases). This CDR3 has 14 residues. Germline V CDR1 and CDR2: ENHRY, SYGVKD. Trimming left V 6 bases short and J 3 bases short, with 15 bases between.

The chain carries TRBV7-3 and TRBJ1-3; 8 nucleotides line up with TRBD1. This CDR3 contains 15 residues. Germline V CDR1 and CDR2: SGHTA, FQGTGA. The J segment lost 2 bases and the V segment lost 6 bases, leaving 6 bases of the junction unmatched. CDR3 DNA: TGTGCCAGCAGACCTCAGGGGGCAACTGGAAACACCATATATTTT. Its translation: CASRPQGATGNTIYF.

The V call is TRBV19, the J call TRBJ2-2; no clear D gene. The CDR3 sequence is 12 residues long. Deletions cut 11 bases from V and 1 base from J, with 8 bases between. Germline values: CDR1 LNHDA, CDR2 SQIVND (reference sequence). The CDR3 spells CAAGENTGELFF. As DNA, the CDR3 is TGTGCCGCTGGAGAGAACACCGGGGAGCTGTTTTTT.

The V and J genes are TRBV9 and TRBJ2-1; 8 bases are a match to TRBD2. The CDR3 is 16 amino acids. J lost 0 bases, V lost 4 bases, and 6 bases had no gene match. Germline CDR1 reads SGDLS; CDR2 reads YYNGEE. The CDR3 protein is CASSLLSGTSYNEQFF. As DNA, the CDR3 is TGTGCCAGCAGCTTACTTAGCGGGACCTCCTACAATGAGCAGTTCTTC.

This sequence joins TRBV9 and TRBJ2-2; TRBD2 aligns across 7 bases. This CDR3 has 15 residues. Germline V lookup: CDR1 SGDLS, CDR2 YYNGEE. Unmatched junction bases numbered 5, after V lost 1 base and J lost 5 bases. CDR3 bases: TGTGCCAGCAGCGTAAGACTAGCTGGGACCGGGGAGCTGTTTTTT. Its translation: CASSVRLAGTGELFF.

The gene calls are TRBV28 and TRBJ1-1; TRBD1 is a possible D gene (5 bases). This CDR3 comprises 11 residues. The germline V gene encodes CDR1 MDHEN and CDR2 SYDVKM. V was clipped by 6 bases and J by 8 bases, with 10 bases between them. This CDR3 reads CASSDGGEAFF. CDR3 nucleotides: TGTGCCAGCAGCGACGGGGGGGAAGCTTTCTTT.

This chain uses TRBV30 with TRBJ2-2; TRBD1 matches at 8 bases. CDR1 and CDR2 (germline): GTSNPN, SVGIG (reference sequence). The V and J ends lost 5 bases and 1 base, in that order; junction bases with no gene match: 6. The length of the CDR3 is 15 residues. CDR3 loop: CAWDPGQVNTGELFF. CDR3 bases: TGTGCCTGGGACCCGGGACAGGTGAACACCGGGGAGCTGTTTTTT.

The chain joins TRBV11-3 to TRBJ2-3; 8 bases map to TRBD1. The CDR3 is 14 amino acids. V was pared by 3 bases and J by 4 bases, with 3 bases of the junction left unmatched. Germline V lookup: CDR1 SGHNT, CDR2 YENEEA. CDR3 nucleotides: TGTGCCAGCAGCTTCTCAGGGGGCTCAGATACGCAGTATTTT. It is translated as CASSFSGGSDTQYF.

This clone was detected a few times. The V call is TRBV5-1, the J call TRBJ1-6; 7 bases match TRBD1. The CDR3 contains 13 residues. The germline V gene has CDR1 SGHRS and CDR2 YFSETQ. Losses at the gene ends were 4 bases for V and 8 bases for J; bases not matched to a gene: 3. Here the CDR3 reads CASSPGQHSPLHF. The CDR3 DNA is TGCGCCAGCAGCCCGGGACAGCATTCACCCCTCCACTTT.

This CDR3 is CASRNQGQETQYF. The CDR3, as DNA: TGTGCCAGCAGGAATCAGGGACAAGAGACCCAGTACTTC. The V call is TRBV3-1 (or the pseudogene TRBV3-2), the J call TRBJ2-5; weak D call: TRBD1 (5 bases). The CDR3 consists of 13 residues. The germline CDR1 and CDR2 sequences are LGHDT and YNNKEL (reference sequence). V lost 6 bases and J lost 2, with 10 bases in between.

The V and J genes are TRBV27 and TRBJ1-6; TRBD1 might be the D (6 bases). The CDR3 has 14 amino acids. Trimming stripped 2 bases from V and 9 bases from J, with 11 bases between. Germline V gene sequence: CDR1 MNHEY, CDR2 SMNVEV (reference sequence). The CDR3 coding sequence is TGTGCCAGCAGTTTAGGGCAGGGGAGTTCACCCCTCCACTTT. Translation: CASSLGQGSSPLHF.

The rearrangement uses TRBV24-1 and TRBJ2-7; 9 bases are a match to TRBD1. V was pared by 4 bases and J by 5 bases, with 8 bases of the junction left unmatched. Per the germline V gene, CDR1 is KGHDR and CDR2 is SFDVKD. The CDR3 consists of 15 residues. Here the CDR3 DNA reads TGTGCCACCAGTGACCCGGGACAGGGTAGGGACGAGCAGTACTTC. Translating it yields CATSDPGQGRDEQYF.

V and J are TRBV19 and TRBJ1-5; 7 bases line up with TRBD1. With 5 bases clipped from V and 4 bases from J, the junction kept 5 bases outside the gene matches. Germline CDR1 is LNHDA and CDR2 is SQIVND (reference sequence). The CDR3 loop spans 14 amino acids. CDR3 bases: TGTGCCAGTAGTTCCCCGGGACAGAATCAGCCCCAGCATTTT. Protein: CASSSPGQNQPQHF.